The sequence of this T cell receptor (beta chain) was determined in a study of shared clonotypes between healthy human individuals. Across the study: Three CD4 naive, three CD4 memory, two CD8 naive and one CD8 memory plate were used per donor.

Evenly divided among several immunoSEQ plates was the genomic DNA of each subset. Only in-frame clones appear in the TCRdb table, and some are missing; sequencing was by immunoSEQ multiplex PCR. The sample records more than 550,000 clones, 90% being singletons. CDR1 and CDR2 (germline): KGHSY, FQNENV. V was shortened by 7 bases and J by 4 bases, with 22 bases between the two germline ends. The CDR3 spans 16 residues. V and J are TRBV16 and TRBJ1-2, with D tentatively TRBD1 (5 bases). The sequencing sample was made of memory CD8+ T cells from PBMCs. Specified subset: CD45RO+ cells pooled with CCR7-negative TemRA cells. The receptor comes from a man younger than 35 in good health. Some clones in this sample may be carry-over from other donors' samples. The CDR3 is CASTLIGAPLSYGYTF. DNA of the CDR3: TGTGCCAGCACCTTGATTGGGGCCCCCCTTAGCTATGGCTACACCTTC.